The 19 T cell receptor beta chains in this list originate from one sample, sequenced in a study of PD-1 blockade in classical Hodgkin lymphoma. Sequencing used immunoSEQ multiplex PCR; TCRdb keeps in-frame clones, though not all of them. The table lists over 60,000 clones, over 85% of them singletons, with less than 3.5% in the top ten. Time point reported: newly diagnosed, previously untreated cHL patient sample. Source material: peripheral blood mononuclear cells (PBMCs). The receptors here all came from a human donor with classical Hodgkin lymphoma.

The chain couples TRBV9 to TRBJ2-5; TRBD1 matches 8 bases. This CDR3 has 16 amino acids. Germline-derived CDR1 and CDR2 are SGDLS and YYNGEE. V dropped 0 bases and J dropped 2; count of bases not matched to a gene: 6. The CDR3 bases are TGTGCCAGCAGCGTAGAGGGGACAGGAACGCAAGAGACCCAGTACTTC. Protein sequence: CASSVEGTGTQETQYF.

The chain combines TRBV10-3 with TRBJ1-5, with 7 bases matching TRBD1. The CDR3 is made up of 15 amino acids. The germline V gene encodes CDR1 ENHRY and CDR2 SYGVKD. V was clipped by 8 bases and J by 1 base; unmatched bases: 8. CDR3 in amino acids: CAISGGRGSNQPQHF. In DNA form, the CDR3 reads TGTGCCATCTCCGGGGGCAGGGGGAGCAATCAGCCCCAGCATTTT.

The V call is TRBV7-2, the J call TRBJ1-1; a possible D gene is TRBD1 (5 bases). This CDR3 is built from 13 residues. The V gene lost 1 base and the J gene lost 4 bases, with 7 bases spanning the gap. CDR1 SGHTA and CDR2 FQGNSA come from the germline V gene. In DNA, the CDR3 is TGTGCCAGCAGCTTAGAGGGGAGCACTGAAGCTTTCTTT. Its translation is CASSLEGSTEAFF.

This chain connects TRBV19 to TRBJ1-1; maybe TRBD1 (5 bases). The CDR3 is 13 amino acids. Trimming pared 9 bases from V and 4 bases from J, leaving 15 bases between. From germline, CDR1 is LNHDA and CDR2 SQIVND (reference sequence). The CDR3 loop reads CASVSYGATEAFF. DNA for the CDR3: TGTGCCAGCGTGTCGTATGGGGCCACTGAAGCTTTCTTT.

The CDR3 DNA sequence: TGTGCCAGCAGTGGCCCCGGGACAGTGGTTGGCTACACCTTC. Residues: CASSGPGTVVGYTF. The chain employs TRBV2 and TRBJ1-2; 7 bases match TRBD1. V shed 4 bases, J shed 7 bases, and the junction held 9 bases outside the gene matches. From germline, CDR1 is SNHLY and CDR2 FYNNEI. The CDR3 loop spans 14 amino acids.

The CDR3 DNA follows: TGCGCCAGCAGCCAAAGTCTGCTCGGGGGTCCCGGGGAGCTGTTTTTT. This gives the protein CASSQSLLGGPGELFF. The chain combines TRBV4-1 with TRBJ2-2; D might be TRBD2 (6 bases). From germline, CDR1 is MGHRA and CDR2 YSYEKL. V lost 2 bases, J lost 6 bases, and 16 bases lay in between. The CDR3 runs to 16 residues.

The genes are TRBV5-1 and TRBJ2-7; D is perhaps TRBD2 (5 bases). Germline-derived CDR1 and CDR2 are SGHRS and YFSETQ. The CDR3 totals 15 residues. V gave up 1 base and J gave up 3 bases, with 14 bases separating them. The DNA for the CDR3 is TGCGCCAGCAGCTTGACTGCTGGTGGAGGCTACGAGCAGTACTTC. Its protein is CASSLTAGGGYEQYF.

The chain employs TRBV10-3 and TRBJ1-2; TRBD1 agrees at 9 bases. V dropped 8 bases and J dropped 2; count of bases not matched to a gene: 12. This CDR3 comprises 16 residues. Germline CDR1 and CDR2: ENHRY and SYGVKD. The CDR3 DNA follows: TGTGCCATCCGGGGACAGGGACAGCAAGCAAACTATGGCTACACCTTC. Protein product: CAIRGQGQQANYGYTF.

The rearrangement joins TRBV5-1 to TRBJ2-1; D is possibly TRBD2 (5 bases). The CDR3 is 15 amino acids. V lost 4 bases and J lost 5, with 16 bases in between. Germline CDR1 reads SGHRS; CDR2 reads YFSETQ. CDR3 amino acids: CASSDQPSSDNEQFF. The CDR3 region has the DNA TGCGCCAGCAGCGATCAACCTAGCTCTGACAATGAGCAGTTCTTC.

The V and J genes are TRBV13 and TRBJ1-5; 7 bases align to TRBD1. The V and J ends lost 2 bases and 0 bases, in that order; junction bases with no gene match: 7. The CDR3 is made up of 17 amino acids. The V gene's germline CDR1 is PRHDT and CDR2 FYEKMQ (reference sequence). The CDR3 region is CASSLPRTGHSNQPQHF. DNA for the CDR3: TGTGCCAGCAGCTTACCCCGGACAGGCCATAGCAATCAGCCCCAGCATTTT. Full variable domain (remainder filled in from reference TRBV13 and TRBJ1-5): AAGVIQSPRHLIKEKRETATLKCYPIPRHDTVYWYQQGPGQDPQFLISFYEKMQSDKGSIPDRFSAQQFSDYHSELNMSSLELGDSALYFCASSLPRTGHSNQPQHFGDGTRLSIL.

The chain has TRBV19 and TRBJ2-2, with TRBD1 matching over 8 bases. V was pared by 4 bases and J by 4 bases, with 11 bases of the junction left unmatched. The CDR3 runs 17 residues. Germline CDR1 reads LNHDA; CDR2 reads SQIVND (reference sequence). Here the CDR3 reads CASSTSVQGAGTGELFF. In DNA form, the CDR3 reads TGTGCCAGTAGTACCTCGGTCCAGGGGGCAGGCACCGGGGAGCTGTTTTTT.

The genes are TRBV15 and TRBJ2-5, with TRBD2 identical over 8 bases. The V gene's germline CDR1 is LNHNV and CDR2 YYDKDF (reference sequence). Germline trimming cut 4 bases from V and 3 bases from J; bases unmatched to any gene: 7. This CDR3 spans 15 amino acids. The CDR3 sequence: CATSMKGLVKETQYF. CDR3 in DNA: TGTGCCACCAGCATGAAGGGACTAGTGAAAGAGACCCAGTACTTC.

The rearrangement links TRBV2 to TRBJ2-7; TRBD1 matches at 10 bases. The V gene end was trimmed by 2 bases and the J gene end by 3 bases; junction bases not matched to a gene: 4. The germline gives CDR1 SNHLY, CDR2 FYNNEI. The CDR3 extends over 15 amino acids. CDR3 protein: CASSEPGQGNYEQYF. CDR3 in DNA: TGTGCCAGCAGTGAACCGGGACAGGGGAACTACGAGCAGTACTTC.

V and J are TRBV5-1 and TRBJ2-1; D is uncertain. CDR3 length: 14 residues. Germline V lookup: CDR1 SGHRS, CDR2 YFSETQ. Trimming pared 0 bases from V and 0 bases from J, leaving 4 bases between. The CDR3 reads CASSLESSYNEQFF. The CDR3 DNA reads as TGCGCCAGCAGCTTGGAGAGCTCCTACAATGAGCAGTTCTTC.

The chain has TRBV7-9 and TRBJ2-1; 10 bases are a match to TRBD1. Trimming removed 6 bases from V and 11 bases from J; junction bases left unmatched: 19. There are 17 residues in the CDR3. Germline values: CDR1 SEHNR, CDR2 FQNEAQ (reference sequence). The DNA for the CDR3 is TGTGCCAGCAGTACTACCCAGGGACAGGGGACTTGGGGGAAGCAGTTCTTC. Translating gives CASSTTQGQGTWGKQFF.

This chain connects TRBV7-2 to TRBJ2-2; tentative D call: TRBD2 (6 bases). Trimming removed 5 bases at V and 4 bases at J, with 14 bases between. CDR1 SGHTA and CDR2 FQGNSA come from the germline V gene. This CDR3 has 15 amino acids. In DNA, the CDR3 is TGTGCCAGCAGCCTGGGACTCCCGGGCACCGGGGAGCTGTTTTTT. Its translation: CASSLGLPGTGELFF.

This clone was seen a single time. This CDR3 is CASSLRDTEKLFF. The CDR3 DNA is TGTGCCAGCAGCTTACGGGATACAGAAAAACTGTTTTTT. The chain couples TRBV7-2 to TRBJ1-4, with D unclear. Germline V lookup: CDR1 SGHTA, CDR2 FQGNSA. Trimming pared 2 bases from V and 8 bases from J, leaving 9 bases between. The CDR3 contains 13 residues. Drawing the rest from reference TRBV7-2 and TRBJ1-4, the complete variable domain is GAGVSQSPSNKVTEKGKDVELRCDPISGHTALYWYRQSLGQGLEFLIYFQGNSAPDKSGLPSDRFSAERTGGSVSTLTIQRTQQEDSAVYLCASSLRDTEKLFFGSGTQLSVL.

Here the CDR3 DNA reads TGCAGCGTTTCAGTCCCCCGCCCGCTCAATGAGCAGTTCTTC. It codes for CSVSVPRPLNEQFF. The gene calls are TRBV29-1 and TRBJ2-1; D is ambiguous. The CDR3 consists of 14 residues. Germline V gives CDR1 SQVTM, CDR2 ANQGSEA. The ends were cut back, 5 bases at V and 6 bases at J, with 17 bases in the middle.

As DNA, the CDR3 is TGTGCCAGCAGTGAAGAGAGCACAGATACGCAGTATTTT. Its protein product is CASSEESTDTQYF. The chain couples TRBV6-1 to TRBJ2-3; unclear D gene. Trimming removed 1 base at V and 0 bases at J, with 2 bases between. In germline, CDR1 is MNHNS, CDR2 SASEGT. The CDR3 contains 13 residues.